This T cell receptor (beta chain) appears in the sequencing data of a study of cytomegalovirus exposure and HLA in healthy donors (TCRdb year 2017). In the study overall: According to an earlier analysis of several hundred of the donors, about 180 million T cells yielded 120 million or so unique TCR beta sequences and more than 250 Gb of sequence data. An early release that covered 500 to 800 HLA-typed donors contained approximately 290 gigabases of sequencing data and 85 million to 100 million unique TCR sequences. Of the 300 to 450 genotyped donors, 65% to 90% fell in the genetic ancestry cluster associated with self-reported Caucasian donors. The study was designed to test whether signatures of past pathogen exposure could be identified by cataloging public T cell receptors. The study profiled the T cell repertoires of 500 to 800 subjects by immunosequencing and related them to cytomegalovirus serostatus. A separate validation cohort of roughly 110 different subjects was used in addition to the approximately 610-subject first cohort. To predict cytomegalovirus infection status, the study combined high-throughput TCR immunosequencing, statistical association of individual TCRs with disease status, and machine learning. To study patterns of TCR occurrence, a later analysis re-analyzed previously published TCR beta repertoires from 600 to 750 donors and added high-resolution HLA genotyping. Rather than drawing on any new phenotypic data, the later analysis identified candidate immune exposures from TCR beta sequences and the way those sequences occurred across donors. To decide whether each TCR beta V gene segment behaved as functional or pseudogenic, an earlier analysis of approximately 600 of the donors relied on high-throughput TCR beta sequencing. Donor age, sex, ethnicity and CMV serostatus were compiled alongside the repertoire data. Genome-wide SNP genotypes for about 60% of the 666 donors were used in a later genetic analysis, which treated that subset as a discovery cohort. Every discovery cohort repertoire had been produced on one sequencing platform. Class I and class II HLA loci were covered by the typing at four-digit resolution. The number of donors typed differed by locus, with 629-630 for A, B, C, DRB1 and DQB1, roughly 550 for DQA1, some 570 for DPA1, and some 470 for DPB1. Roughly 5 DR-DQ haplotypes were handled as single units for association and clustering, since linkage in the cohort was strong. On average, roughly 250,000 unique TCR beta nucleotide sequences were sequenced per donor among 300 to 500 genotyped donors of the cohort, with roughly 18% of those sequences being non-productive. What the authors observed across the whole study: The authors suggested that the approach could potentially be generalized to other disease states and immunological phenotypes. In a later genetic analysis, a missense DCLRE1C variant was associated with V-gene and J-gene trimming of TCR beta chains, and the association was replicated in an independent cohort. Because HLA typing was missing for some donors at each locus, association tests included only the typed subset. Assigning TCR associations to individual alleles was difficult when HLA alleles, especially DR and DQ, strongly co-occurred. In a later analysis, HLA-associated TCR beta chains showed more clonal expansion and lower generation probabilities than non-associated chains that were equally common. In the study, 150 to 200 TCR beta chains were listed as associated with cytomegalovirus. For the cohort, immune exposure information was limited to CMV serostatus. A further reported finding was that TCR beta sequences accurately predicted the HLA-A and HLA-B alleles for most subjects in the first cohort. Linkage disequilibrium might explain the correlated functional status among segregating V segments, but an unknown experimental factor could not be ruled out. Compared with the approximately 600-donor mean, donors in an Asian-associated ancestry cluster had fewer N-insertions in productive TCRs, according to a later genetic analysis. In an earlier analysis of roughly 500 of the donors, most TCR beta V segments appeared in productive rearrangements about 87% or about 30% of the time, broadly matching IMGT annotations. Most TCR sequences were observed very rarely across donors, whereas some public TCRs were present in many individuals. In vitro tests confirmed that a few of the cytomegalovirus-associated TCR beta chains recognize cytomegalovirus antigens. A later analysis reported that several top co-occurrence clusters appeared linked to parvovirus B19, influenza, CMV and Epstein-Barr virus. The classifier was reported to diagnose cytomegalovirus status with high specificity and sensitivity in both the original cohort and the validation cohort. A cluster of highly shared sequence variants was judged likely to represent a technical artifact of the sequencing pipeline. This cohort had only TCR beta chains sequenced, and the lack of alpha or paired-chain data limited which features could be detected. In a later analysis, most CMV-associated TCR beta chains were found to appear HLA-restricted, with HLA associations seemingly driven largely by CMV exposure. Some IMGT-functional V segments, including TRBV6-2 and TRBV6-3, could not be distinguished by the 87-base-pair reads and were therefore excluded. According to a later analysis, TCR association rates differed among HLA loci, with DRB1 alleles showing the most associated TCRs and HLA-C alleles showing the fewest. A later analysis associated some 17,000 TCR beta sequences with specific HLA alleles at a false discovery rate of 0.05. Roughly uniform sequencing depth across donors was assumed in presence/absence analyses, although this assumption may not hold. The earlier analysis of around 600 of the donors excluded about 16 rarely observed V segments, including chromosome 9 orphons, because counts were too low.

Library generation was performed with the immunoSEQ multiplex PCR assay. For the multiplex PCR, a mixture combining 60 forward primers for TCR Vbeta segments and 13 reverse primers for TCR Jbeta segments was used. A multiplex PCR assay on genomic DNA amplified the CDR3 region of rearranged TCR beta genes. The amplified TCR beta libraries were sequenced on the Illumina HiSeq System as 87-base-pair reads. The authors processed their data as follows. In a later analysis, tens of millions of unique TCR beta chains were counted across the roughly 610 repertoires, and about 9.9 million of these chains were shared by at least two donors. Raw reads were error-corrected and collapsed into unique sequences by a nearest-neighbor algorithm in which closely related sequences were merged to remove PCR and sequencing errors. V, D and J gene segments were assigned by aligning CDR3 sequences to IMGT reference sequences. For a sequence to be retained, at least a six-nucleotide match to both a V gene segment and a J gene segment was required. Rearrangements were called productive when the CDR3 lacked stop codons and stayed in frame with V and J; all others were non-productive. Following IMGT convention, CDR3 was defined as the stretch from the second conserved V-encoded cysteine to the conserved J-encoded phenylalanine. The earlier analysis of about 610 of the donors excluded sequences that lacked an unambiguous match to a single V gene segment. In an earlier analysis of 587 of the donors, a V segment was called functional when productive rearrangements were above 56.7%, and segregating when the standard deviation between donors exceeded 5%. To diagnose cytomegalovirus status from the catalog of TCR beta chain sequences, a statistical classification framework was built. A later analysis assigned V and J genes by comparing TCR nucleotide sequences with IMGT/GENE-DB human TR gene sequences. Using the TCRdist pipeline, a later analysis assigned CDR3 sequences along with most-parsimonious VDJ recombination scenarios. In a later analysis, each TCR beta chain was defined by its CDR3 amino acid sequence together with its V-gene family, and reads lacking a unique V-gene family were excluded. In a later analysis, 450 to 600 highly shared, low-generation-probability nucleotide sequences were removed to address suspected cross-contamination and a sequencing artifact. In a later analysis, a clonal expansion index for each public chain was calculated from normalized within-repertoire ranks of inferred template counts. In a later analysis, generation probabilities were computed using a VDJ recombination model fitted to out-of-frame rearrangements, and the results were checked against IGoR. In a later analysis, hypergeometric tests were used to score TCR-TCR, TCR-HLA and TCR-CMV co-occurrence, with a repertoire-size bias correction applied to TCR pairs. To estimate false discovery rates, a later analysis permuted the HLA or CMV assignments 20 times. A later analysis grouped co-occurring TCRs with DBSCAN, adding TCRdist sequence similarity when clustering within HLA-allele-positive subsets. For co-occurrence clustering, repertoires with fewer than 30,000 or more than 120,000 public chains were excluded, along with four to six repertoires with anomalous nucleotide sharing. As stored in TCRdb, this immuneACCESS dataset retains in-frame rearrangements with V and J assigned. A fraction of the clones does not appear; measured against another copy, unresolved V genes explain less than half of the discrepancy, and the remainder lacks a known reason. Clone size and V and J calls were adopted from that table, with D and trimming inferred from the DNA. This sample gives approximately 190,000 clones in total; 75% to 90% of them show up just once. Together, the top ten hold about 5.7% of the sample.

A note on this clone: Its specific antigen is unknown. No base qualities exist here, and no much larger clone lies one base off it.

The cohort comprised 550 to 700 healthy bone marrow donors. At the time of sampling, every cohort member was nominally healthy, though immune exposures that went unrecorded were likely present. The donor was CMV seropositive and was included in the group of 250 to 350 seropositive cohort members. A peripheral blood sample was provided by each donor, and peripheral blood mononuclear cells were used for TCR beta sequencing. Genomic DNA extraction from the blood cell samples was performed with the Qiagen DNeasy Blood Extraction Kit. CDR1 is given as SGHTA and CDR2 as FQGNSA, both from the germline V gene. Taken from cysteine to phenylalanine, the CDR3 has 17 residues. Here the CDR3 DNA is all that survives: 51 bases in frame from base 1. V ends up 0 bases short and J 2 bases short, with an unmatched junction base count of 8.

The clonotype originates from a man in his forties or fifties in good health and CMV-seropositive. Input material: PBMCs. The chain is made from TRBV7-2 and TRBJ2-7, and TRBD1 aligns with 9 junction nucleotides. CDR3 reads: CASSLAGGQGIAYEQYF. The nucleotides read TGTGCCAGCAGCTTAGCGGGGGGACAGGGAATTGCCTACGAGCAGTACTTC.